A single T cell receptor beta chain is shown here with its context. The assay, immunoSEQ v3.0, was run at survey level. Clones were read by immunoSEQ multiplex PCR, and TCRdb kept only the in-frame ones, dropping some. This sample has about 21,000 clones, with roughly 84% found just once. The data were obtained in a study of long-term antiretroviral therapy in people with HIV. Germline CDR1 is LNHDA and CDR2 is SQIVND (reference sequence). This CDR3 has 16 amino acids. Trimming cost V 7 bases and J 4 bases; bases outside gene matches: 11. This TCR derives from a man aged 50-59 years with HIV. This material consisted of unsorted PBMCs, taken at the start of antiretroviral therapy. The chain uses TRBV19 and TRBJ1-2, with TRBD1 matching 11 bases. The CDR3 nucleotides read TGTGCCAGTACCGGGACAGGGGGAGCCTTGGCCTATGGCTACACCTTC. Translated, it gives CASTGTGGALAYGYTF.